The entry below describes one TCR beta chain. This sample is drawn from a study of blood T cell repertoires in COVID-19. This CDR3 is built from 14 residues. With V trimmed by 0 bases and J by 10 bases, 6 bases remained unmatched. The germline CDR1 and CDR2 sequences are SGDLS and YYNGEE. The method was immunoSEQ multiplex PCR; TCRdb's version includes in-frame clones alone and lacks a portion of them. This sample has nearly 350,000 clones; under 95% occur once, and the top ten carry less than 3.5%. Sequenced material: peripheral blood. V gene TRBV9 combines with J gene TRBJ2-1, with TRBD2 matching 8 bases. The source is a woman aged 18-29 years who had recovered from COVID-19. The CDR3 region is CASSVDGRAGEQFF. The CDR3 DNA is TGTGCCAGCAGCGTAGACGGGAGGGCCGGAGAGCAGTTCTTC. Full variable domain (rest looked up from reference TRBV9 and TRBJ2-1): DSGVTQTPKHLITATGQRVTLRCSPRSGDLSVYWYQQSLDQGLQFLIQYYNGEERAKGNILERFSAQQFPDLHSELNLSSLELGDSALYFCASSVDGRAGEQFFGPGTRLTVL.